This TCR beta chain was sequenced for a study of shared clonotypes between healthy human individuals. The assay was run at deep level. Every immunoSEQ plate was one replicate of a subset's evenly spread DNA. Template amounts of 300 to 350 ng DNA, approximately 30,000 T cell genomes, were employed in unsorted PBMC replicate PCRs. Sequencing was performed with immunoSEQ multiplex PCR; in TCRdb, only in-frame clones are kept and a portion is missing. In the table there are fewer than 600,000 clones, 79% of which are singletons. Every donor, a Caucasian adult, lived in Nashville, Tennessee. Germline V gene lookup returns CDR1 SGDLS and CDR2 YYNGEE. The CDR3 is 15 amino acids. V shed 3 bases and J 6 bases; nucleotides not matched to a gene: 5.

This chain connects TRBV9 to TRBJ2-1, with TRBD2 matching 11 bases. Sequenced material: PBMCs. The receptor's source is a middle-aged woman in good health. Some clones in this sample may be carry-over from other donors' samples. The CDR3 spells CASSDSGRASNEQFF. DNA for the CDR3: TGTGCCAGCAGCGATAGCGGGAGGGCCTCCAATGAGCAGTTCTTC. The full variable domain, with the rest looked up from reference TRBV9 and TRBJ2-1, is DSGVTQTPKHLITATGQRVTLRCSPRSGDLSVYWYQQSLDQGLQFLIQYYNGEERAKGNILERFSAQQFPDLHSELNLSSLELGDSALYFCASSDSGRASNEQFFGPGTRLTVL.